This T cell receptor beta chain emerged from a study of T cells in Graves' hyperthyroidism and ophthalmopathy. Findings of the study overall: Most thyroid clonotypes expanded above 0.001 were also detected in blood.

This CDR3 has 15 amino acids. Germline V gene data show CDR1 as MNHNS and CDR2 as SASEGT. Trimming took 4 bases from V and 3 from J; bases not matched to a gene: 3. This clonotype was counted at least ten times. What it binds is not known. A roughly 10 ml volume of fresh peripheral blood provided the PBMCs. RNA transcripts served as the template for amplifying TCR beta CDR3 regions. During a first-round RT-PCR of the TCR CDR3, the HTBI primer set was used. TCRdb reanalysed the multiplex PCR reads using MiXCR and keeps one entry per CDR3 protein. The sample lists around 480,000 distinct CDR3 sequences; around 14% were seen once.

The rearrangement links TRBV6-1 to TRBJ1-5, with 10 bases identical to TRBD1. Sample: blood. This clonotype was obtained from a woman aged 18-29 years with Graves' hyperthyroidism. CDR3 bases: TGTGCCAGCAGTGGGACAGGGGGTATCAATCAGCCCCAGCATTTT. Amino acid sequence: CASSGTGGINQPQHF.